This TCR beta chain was identified during a study of blood T cell repertoires in COVID-19. The sample holds one count of this clone. This CDR3 spans 15 amino acids. The V gene's germline CDR1 is SGHRS and CDR2 YFSETQ. V lost 2 bases to trimming and J lost 7 bases; unmatched junction nucleotides: 6. Here immunoSEQ multiplex PCR was the method, and the copy in TCRdb shows in-frame clones only, minus some. In the table there are under 150,000 clones, around 80% of which are singletons. The sequenced material came from peripheral blood. J is TRBJ1-6 and V is TRBV5-1, with TRBD1 matching 7 bases. This receptor was identified in an elderly man with active or convalescent COVID-19. The CDR3 spells CASSFSQGENSPLHF. The CDR3 DNA reads TGCGCCAGCAGCTTTTCCCAGGGGGAAAATTCACCCCTCCACTTT.